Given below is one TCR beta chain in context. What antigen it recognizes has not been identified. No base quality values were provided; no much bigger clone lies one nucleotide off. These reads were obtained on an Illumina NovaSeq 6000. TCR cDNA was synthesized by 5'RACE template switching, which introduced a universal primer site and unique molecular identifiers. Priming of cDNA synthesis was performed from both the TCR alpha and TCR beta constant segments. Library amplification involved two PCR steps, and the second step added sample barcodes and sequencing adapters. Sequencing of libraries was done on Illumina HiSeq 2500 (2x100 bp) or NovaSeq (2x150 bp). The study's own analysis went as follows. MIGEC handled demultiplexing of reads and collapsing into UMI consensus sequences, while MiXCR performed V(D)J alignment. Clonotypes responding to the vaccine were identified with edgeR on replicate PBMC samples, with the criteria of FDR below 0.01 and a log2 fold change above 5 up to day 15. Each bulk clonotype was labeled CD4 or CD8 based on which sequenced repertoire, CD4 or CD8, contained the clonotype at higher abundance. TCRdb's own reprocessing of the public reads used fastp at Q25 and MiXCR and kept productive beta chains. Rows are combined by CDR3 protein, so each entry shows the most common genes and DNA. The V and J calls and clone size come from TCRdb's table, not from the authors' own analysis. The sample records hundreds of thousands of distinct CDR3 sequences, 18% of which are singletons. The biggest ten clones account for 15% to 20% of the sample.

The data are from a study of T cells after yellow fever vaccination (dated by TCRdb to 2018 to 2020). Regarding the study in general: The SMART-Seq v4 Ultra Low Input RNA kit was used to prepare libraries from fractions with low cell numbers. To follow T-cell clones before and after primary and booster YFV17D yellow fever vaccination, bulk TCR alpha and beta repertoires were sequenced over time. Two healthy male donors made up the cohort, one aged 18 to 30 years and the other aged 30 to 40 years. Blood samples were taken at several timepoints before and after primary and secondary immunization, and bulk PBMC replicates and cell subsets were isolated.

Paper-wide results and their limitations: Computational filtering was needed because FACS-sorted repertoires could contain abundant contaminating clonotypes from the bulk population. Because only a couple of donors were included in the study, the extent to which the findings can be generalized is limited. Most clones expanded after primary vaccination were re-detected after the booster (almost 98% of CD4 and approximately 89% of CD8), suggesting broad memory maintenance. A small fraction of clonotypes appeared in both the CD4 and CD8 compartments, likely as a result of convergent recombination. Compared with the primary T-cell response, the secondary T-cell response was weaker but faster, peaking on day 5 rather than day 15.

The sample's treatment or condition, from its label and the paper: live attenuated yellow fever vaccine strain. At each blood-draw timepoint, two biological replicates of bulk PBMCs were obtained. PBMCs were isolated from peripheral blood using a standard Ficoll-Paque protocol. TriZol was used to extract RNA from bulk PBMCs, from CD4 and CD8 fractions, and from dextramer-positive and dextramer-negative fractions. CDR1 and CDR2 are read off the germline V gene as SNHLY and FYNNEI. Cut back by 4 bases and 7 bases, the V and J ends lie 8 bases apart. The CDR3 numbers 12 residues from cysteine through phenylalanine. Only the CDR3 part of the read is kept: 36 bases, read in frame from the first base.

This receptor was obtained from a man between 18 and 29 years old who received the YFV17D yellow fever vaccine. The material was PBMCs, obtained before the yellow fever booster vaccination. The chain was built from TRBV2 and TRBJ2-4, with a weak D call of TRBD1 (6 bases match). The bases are TGTGCCAGCAGTGGGGACAACAACATTCAGTACTTC. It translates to CASSGDNNIQYF.